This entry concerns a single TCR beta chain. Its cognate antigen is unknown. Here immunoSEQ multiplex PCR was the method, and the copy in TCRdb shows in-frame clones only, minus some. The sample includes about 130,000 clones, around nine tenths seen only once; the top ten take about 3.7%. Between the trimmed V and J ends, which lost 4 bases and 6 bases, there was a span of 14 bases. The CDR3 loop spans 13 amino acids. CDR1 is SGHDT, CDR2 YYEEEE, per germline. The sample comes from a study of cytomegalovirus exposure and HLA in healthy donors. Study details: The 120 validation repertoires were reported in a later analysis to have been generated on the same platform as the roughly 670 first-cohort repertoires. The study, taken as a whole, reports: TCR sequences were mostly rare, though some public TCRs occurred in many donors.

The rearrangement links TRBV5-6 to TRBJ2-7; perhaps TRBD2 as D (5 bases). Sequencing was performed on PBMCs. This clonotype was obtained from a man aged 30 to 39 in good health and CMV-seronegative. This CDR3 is CASSPGLAGEQYF. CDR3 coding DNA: TGTGCCAGCAGCCCGGGGTTAGCCGGCGAGCAGTACTTC.